The rows below give T cell receptor beta chains drawn from one sample of a study of T cell responses to AZD1222 COVID-19 vaccine. Sequenced by immunoSEQ multiplex PCR; TCRdb stores in-frame clones only, minus some. The table has 150,000 to 170,000 clones, less than 90% seen once. Sequences were derived from peripheral blood, sampled on day 0 of MenACWY control vaccination. Receptors originate from an adult in good health. Each CDR3 is given with its conserved first and last residue. A D gene is named only where the DNA matches it firmly. Size is stated for part of the rows, as once, few or many counts, or as a class when the clone is expanded.

j_gene,abundance,v_gene,d_gene,CDR3nt,CDR3aa
TRBJ1-1,once,TRBV29-1,.,TGCAGCGGGACGGGGGGGCTTCGCACTGAAGCTTTCTTT,CSGTGGLRTEAFF
TRBJ1-6,.,TRBV28,.,TGTGCCAGCAGTCCACCGGGACTATATAATTCACCCCTCCACTTT,CASSPPGLYNSPLHF
TRBJ1-3,once,TRBV27,TRBD1,TGTGCCAGCAGTTTATCGAGTCCGGCAGGGGGATTCGGAAACACCATATATTTT,CASSLSSPAGGFGNTIYF
TRBJ2-2,.,TRBV9,.,TGTGCCAGCAGCGTTCTCCCCGGGGAGCTGTTTTTT,CASSVLPGELFF
TRBJ2-3,.,TRBV4-3,.,TGCGCCAGCAGCCAAGAAATAGGGCGGAGCGAAGGAACAGATACGCAGTATTTT,CASSQEIGRSEGTDTQYF
TRBJ2-7,.,TRBV5-8,TRBD2,TGTGCCAGCAGCTTGGGGGCTAGCGGGAGGTACGAGCAGTACTTC,CASSLGASGRYEQYF
TRBJ2-7,.,TRBV6-4,.,TGTGCCAGCAGGACACCACCCCAGACCACTATCTACGAGCAGTACTTC,CASRTPPQTTIYEQYF
TRBJ2-1,once,TRBV13,.,TGTGCCAGCAGCACCCGGGACCAACCGGCCTACAATGAGCAGTTCTTC,CASSTRDQPAYNEQFF
TRBJ2-5,.,TRBV11-3,TRBD1,TGTGCCAGCAGCCCGGGGACAGGGGGGGCGGAGACCCAGTACTTC,CASSPGTGGAETQYF
TRBJ1-3,.,TRBV3-1/TRBV3-2,TRBD1,TGTGCCAGCAGCCAAGATTGGGGACAGAATTCTGGAAACACCATATATTTT,CASSQDWGQNSGNTIYF
TRBJ1-4,once,TRBV27,.,TGTGCCAGCAGTCGAGGGGGGTTAGTCAATGAAAAACTGTTTTTT,CASSRGGLVNEKLFF
TRBJ1-4,.,TRBV27,TRBD1,TGTGCCAGCAGACCAGGGGGCGGTGGAGAAAAACTGTTTTTT,CASRPGGGGEKLFF
TRBJ1-2,.,TRBV6-5,TRBD1,TGTGCCAGCCGGCGGGAGGGGGCGGGTGGCTACACCTTC,CASRREGAGGYTF
TRBJ2-5,.,TRBV7-6,.,TGTGCCAGCAGCAGACGCTCCTTAGAGACCCAGTACTTC,CASSRRSLETQYF
TRBJ1-2,few,TRBV19,.,TGTGCCAGTAGTATTGAGCTAAACTATGGCTACACCTTC,CASSIELNYGYTF
TRBJ1-1,.,TRBV29-1,.,TGCAGCGTTGGAAGGGACACTGAAGCTTTCTTT,CSVGRDTEAFF
TRBJ1-2,.,TRBV5-6,TRBD1,TGTGCCAGCAGCTTGGGTGACAGGGTTAACTATGGCTACACCTTC,CASSLGDRVNYGYTF
TRBJ1-3,once,TRBV13,.,TGTGCCAGCAGCTTAGATTGGGGGAACGGAAACACCATATATTTT,CASSLDWGNGNTIYF
TRBJ1-2,.,TRBV9,.,TGTGCCAGCAGCCCCACCGTGGGTGGCTACACCTTC,CASSPTVGGYTF
TRBJ2-7,.,TRBV5-5,.,TGTGCCAGCAGCTTGCAAGGGTCGGACTACGAGCAGTACTTC,CASSLQGSDYEQYF
TRBJ1-5,once,TRBV24-1,.,TGTGCCACCAGTGTTCGCGGGAAGGGGGATCAGCCCCAGCATTTT,CATSVRGKGDQPQHF
TRBJ2-1,.,TRBV10-3,.,TGTGCCACTGGACGGGAGAGCAATGAGCAGTTCTTC,CATGRESNEQFF
TRBJ1-1,.,TRBV7-9,TRBD1,TGTGCCAGCAGCTCCCCGGGACAGGGGCAGAACACTGAAGCTTTCTTT,CASSSPGQGQNTEAFF
TRBJ1-5,.,TRBV9,.,TGTGCCAGCAGCCCCCGCACGGGGACCAATCAGCCCCAGCATTTT,CASSPRTGTNQPQHF
TRBJ2-1,few,TRBV14,TRBD2,TGTGCCAGCAGCCAAGGCCTCGGTAGCGGGAGCAATGAGCAGTTCTTC,CASSQGLGSGSNEQFF
TRBJ2-2,.,TRBV7-9,.,TGTGCCAGCGCACACCAGGGCGGAGGGAACACCGGGGAGCTGTTTTTT,CASAHQGGGNTGELFF
TRBJ2-1,.,TRBV5-1,TRBD2,TGCGCCAGCAGCATTAGCGGGAACCCGGACAATGAGCAGTTCTTC,CASSISGNPDNEQFF
TRBJ2-1,.,TRBV11-3,TRBD2,TGTGCCAGCAGCCAGGGGCTAGCGGGATTCTACAATGAGCAGTTCTTC,CASSQGLAGFYNEQFF
TRBJ1-5,once,TRBV12-1,.,TGTGCCAGCAGCTTTGCGCGGGATCAGCCCCAGCATTTT,CASSFARDQPQHF
TRBJ2-1,.,TRBV6-5,TRBD1,TGTGCCAGCTCCCGGGGACAGAGCTACAATGAGCAGTTCTTC,CASSRGQSYNEQFF
TRBJ2-1,.,TRBV9,.,TGTGCCAGCAGCGTAGGACCGGGACCTCTCCTCAATGAGCAGTTCTTC,CASSVGPGPLLNEQFF
TRBJ2-4,.,TRBV11-2,TRBD2,TGTGCCAGCAGCTTAGATCTCACTAGCGGGGGGCTAGCCAAAAACATTCAGTACTTC,CASSLDLTSGGLAKNIQYF
TRBJ1-1,.,TRBV13,.,TGTGCCAGCAGCTTGAGGAACACTGAAGCTTTCTTT,CASSLRNTEAFF
TRBJ1-2,.,TRBV6-5,TRBD1,TGTGCCAGCTTACAGGGGGCAGATGGCTACACCTTC,CASLQGADGYTF
TRBJ2-1,.,TRBV2,TRBD1,TGTGCCAGCAGTGGAGAAAGACAGGGGGCCTACAATGAGCAGTTCTTC,CASSGERQGAYNEQFF
TRBJ1-1,few,TRBV9,.,TGTGCCAGCAGCGATCCCGGACGGATGAACACTGAAGCTTTCTTT,CASSDPGRMNTEAFF
TRBJ2-7,.,TRBV6-5,TRBD2,TGTGCCAGCAGTTACTCGCGGGGGAGCTACGAGCAGTACTTC,CASSYSRGSYEQYF
TRBJ2-7,.,TRBV7-6,TRBD2,TGTGCCAGCAGCTTAACTAGCGGGAGGGCCGACGAGCAGTACTTC,CASSLTSGRADEQYF
TRBJ2-2,once,TRBV28,TRBD1,TGTGCCAGCAGTTCGAGGACAGGGGGATTCGGCGGGGAGCTGTTTTTT,CASSSRTGGFGGELFF
TRBJ1-2,once,TRBV6-5,.,TGTGCCAGCAGTTACGGGGGGGTCTTGGATGGCTACACCTTC,CASSYGGVLDGYTF